This T cell receptor beta chain emerged from a study of blood T cell repertoires in COVID-19. As for the study in general: Some COVID-19 samples were acute and others convalescent; all came from the United States, Italy and Spain. In each case, the material was cDNA or gDNA derived from T cells, B-cell-depleted T cells, or PBMCs.

Trimming left V 0 bases short and J 7 bases short, with 10 bases between. The CDR3 totals 13 residues. Germline CDR1 KGHSH, CDR2 LQKENI. Clones were sequenced by immunoSEQ multiplex PCR, and TCRdb holds only the in-frame ones, with some missing. The sample lists roughly 340,000 clones, roughly nine tenths seen once, with around 1% in the top ten. Assignments of participants to cohorts depended upon their own reported clinical history. Each recovered donor of Cohort 3 presented with two negative PCRs, clearance, or symptom resolution. The chain joins TRBV18 to TRBJ2-7; weak D call: TRBD2 (6 bases). Material for sequencing was PBMCs or T cells enriched from blood (not recorded which). This clonotype was obtained from a man between 18 and 35 years old who had recovered from COVID-19. Written as DNA, the CDR3 is TGTGCCAGCTCACCACCTTCGGGGAGGGAGCAGTACTTC. Its protein product is CASSPPSGREQYF.